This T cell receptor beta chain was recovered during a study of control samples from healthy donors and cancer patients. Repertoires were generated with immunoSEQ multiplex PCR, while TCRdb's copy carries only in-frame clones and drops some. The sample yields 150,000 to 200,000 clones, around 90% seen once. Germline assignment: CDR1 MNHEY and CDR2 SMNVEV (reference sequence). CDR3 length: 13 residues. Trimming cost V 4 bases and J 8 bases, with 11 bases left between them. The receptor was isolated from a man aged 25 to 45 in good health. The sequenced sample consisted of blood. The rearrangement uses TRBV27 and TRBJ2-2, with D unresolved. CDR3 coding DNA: TGTGCCAGCAGTTCGTGGGTTTCGGGGGAGCTGTTTTTT. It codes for CASSSWVSGELFF.